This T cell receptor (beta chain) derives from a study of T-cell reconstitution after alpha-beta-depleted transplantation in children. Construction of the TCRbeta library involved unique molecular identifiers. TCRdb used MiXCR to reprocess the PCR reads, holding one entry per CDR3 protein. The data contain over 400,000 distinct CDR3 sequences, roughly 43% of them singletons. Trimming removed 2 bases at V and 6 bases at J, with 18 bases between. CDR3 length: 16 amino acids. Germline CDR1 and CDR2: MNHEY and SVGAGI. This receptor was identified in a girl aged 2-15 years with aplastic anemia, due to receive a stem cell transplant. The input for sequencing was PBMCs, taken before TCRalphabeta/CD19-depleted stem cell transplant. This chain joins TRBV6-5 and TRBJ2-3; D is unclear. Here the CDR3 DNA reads TGTGCCAGCAGTTACGACGGACGGGCCCTCACCGATACGCAGTATTTT. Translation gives CASSYDGRALTDTQYF.